This T cell receptor beta chain derives from a study of T cell responses to AZD1222 COVID-19 vaccine. Germline loops: CDR1 SEHNR, CDR2 FQNEAQ (reference sequence). There are 15 residues in the CDR3. Trimming took off 1 base at V and 5 bases at J, with 15 bases between the two ends. Clones were sequenced by immunoSEQ multiplex PCR, and TCRdb holds only the in-frame ones, with some missing. This sample has about 100,000 clones, with 85% to 95% found just once. The chain recombines TRBV7-9 with TRBJ2-7, with D possibly TRBD2 on 5 matching bases. The TCR was taken from an adult in good health. This specimen was peripheral blood, taken on day 0 of AZD1222 vaccination. The CDR3 sequence: CASSLGTGWANEQYF. DNA for the CDR3: TGTGCCAGCAGCTTAGGAACGGGGTGGGCAAACGAGCAGTACTTC.